This TCR beta chain was sequenced for a study of T cell repertoires in cytomegalovirus infection. Study details: Selected CMV epitopes included recently identified HLA-C-restricted ones as well as well-studied HLA-B-restricted ones. Indications of both CMV infection and matching HLA type were provided by public TCR beta signatures. General study results and limits: CMV carriers with the relevant HLA were identified by cumulative public TCR beta family frequency. The response measured ex vivo was dominated by TCR beta clonotypes (HLA-C-restricted and CMV-specific).

As regards this clonotype: Its antigen is undetermined.

TCRdb processed the reads anew with MiXCR; each CDR3 protein has one entry. The table has around 900,000 distinct CDR3 sequences, 30% to 40% seen once. Material: cultured CD8+ T cells from PBMCs, obtained from culture after CMV antigen stimulation. The source is a human donor in good health (CMV status not recorded). Some clones in this sample may be carry-over from other donors' samples.

DNA for the CDR3: TGTGCCAGCAGCCCACGAGACCGGGATGACGCCACCGGGGAGCTGTTTTTT. Its protein product is CASSPRDRDDATGELFF. The chain joins TRBV9 to TRBJ2-2; TRBD2 might be the D (5 bases). Germline V gene lookup returns CDR1 SGDLS and CDR2 YYNGEE. Between the trimmed V and J ends, which lost 4 bases and 4 bases, there was a span of 20 bases. This CDR3 comprises 17 residues.